This TCR beta chain was identified in a study of Ad26.COV2.S vaccination and SARS-CoV-2 variants. In the study overall: In the COV1001 trial, the donor was in the Ad26.COV2.S arm.

Stated treatment: around 19 received Ad26.COV2.S at low or high dose, single or two shots; roughly five received placebo; per-sample allocation not given. Samples were taken on day 63 after the first vaccine or placebo injection. Measured with immunoSEQ multiplex PCR; TCRdb has only the in-frame clones, and not every one. The sample has about 320,000 clones, 85% seen once; the top ten hold 2.1%. The TCR originated in a person between 18 and 65 years old who received the Ad26.COV2.S COVID-19 vaccine or a placebo. This specimen consisted of peripheral blood, obtained in a trial of Ad26.COV2.S vaccine versus placebo.

CDR3 nucleotide sequence: TGTGCCAGCACCCCGGGGTTAAGAAACACCATATATTTT. Its translation is CASTPGLRNTIYF. V gene TRBV28 combines with J gene TRBJ1-3; D remains ambiguous. CDR1 MDHEN and CDR2 SYDVKM come from the germline V gene. Trimming pared 7 bases from V and 5 bases from J, leaving 12 bases between. The length of the CDR3 is 13 residues.